These T cell receptor beta chains were read from a single sample in a study of T-cell memory formation after mild COVID-19. Each CDR3 protein is one row after TCRdb ran MiXCR on the 5' RACE reads. The repertoire has about 310,000 distinct CDR3 sequences, 15% to 20% of them found once; the top ten carry roughly 20%. Input material: PBMCs or a T cell subset sorted from them (not recorded which). These receptors were taken from a man between 18 and 35 years old who had mild COVID-19 (a few samples of this study predate the infection). Cell type and time point are not known. Each CDR3 is given with its conserved first and last residue. The D gene is left open where the match is weak. Clone size is stated in some rows and not others, as once, few, many or a class when expanded.

j_call d_call v_call clone_size cdr3_nt cdr3_aa
TRBJ2-7 TRBD2 TRBV7-9 few TGTGCCAGCAGCTCCTCTAGCGGGCACTACGAGCAGTACTTC CASSSSSGHYEQYF
TRBJ2-1 TRBD2 TRBV7-3 few TGTGCCAGCAGCTTAGCGGGGGGCCTTCAGTTCTTC CASSLAGGLQFF
TRBJ2-5 . TRBV7-9 few TGTGCCAGCAGCTTCCCGGGGCAAGAGACCCAGTACTTC CASSFPGQETQYF
TRBJ2-5 TRBD2 TRBV7-7 . TGTGCCAGCAGCTTATCGCCAGCGGGGGGTCGGGGAGAGACCCAGTACTTC CASSLSPAGGRGETQYF
TRBJ2-3 TRBD2 TRBV4-2 many TGTGCCAGCAGCCAAGATCTAGCGGGGGGCACAGATACGCAGTATTTT CASSQDLAGGTDTQYF
TRBJ2-2 TRBD2 TRBV7-7 . TGTGCTAGCAGCTCTCAGCGGGGAGGCGGCGGGGAGCTGTTTTTT CASSSQRGGGGELFF
TRBJ2-3 TRBD2 TRBV5-1 . TGCGCCAGCAGCTCGGGACTAGCGGGGGGAGATACGCAGTATTTT CASSSGLAGGDTQYF
TRBJ2-5 . TRBV7-2 few TGTGCCAGCAGCTTAGTATCGGGGTCCGGGACCCAGTACTTC CASSLVSGSGTQYF
TRBJ2-7 TRBD2 TRBV5-1 few TGCGCCAGCAGCTCACGAGACCCAGCGGGGCTCGAGCAGTACTTC CASSSRDPAGLEQYF
TRBJ2-3 . TRBV4-2 few TGTGCCAGCAGCCCCACCCTTTCGGATACGCAGTATTTT CASSPTLSDTQYF
TRBJ2-1 . TRBV19 many TGTGCCAGTAGTATCGCTAGCTACAGTGAGCAGTTCTTC CASSIASYSEQFF
TRBJ1-1 . TRBV7-8 . TGTGCCAGCAGCTTGGAGATGACCCTAAACACTGAAGCTTTCTTT CASSLEMTLNTEAFF
TRBJ2-3 . TRBV4-2 . TGTGCCAGCAGCCAAGATCCAGTGGGGGGTGATAGGGCAGATACGCAGTATTTT CASSQDPVGGDRADTQYF
TRBJ2-3 . TRBV7-3 . TGTGCCAGCAGTAGAACCGGGAACACAGATACGCAGTATTTT CASSRTGNTDTQYF
TRBJ1-2 TRBD1 TRBV7-9 . TGTGCCAGCAGCGCGGGACAGTATGGCTACACCTTC CASSAGQYGYTF
TRBJ1-1 . TRBV20-1 few TGCAGTGCTAGCCCCAAGGCTTTCTTT CSASPKAFF
TRBJ2-3 TRBD2 TRBV6-2/TRBV6-3 few TGTGCCAGCAGTTTCAGCGGGGGGCTCACAGATACGCAGTATTTT CASSFSGGLTDTQYF
TRBJ2-3 . TRBV7-6 . TGTGCCAGCAGCCTTTTTAAGGGACTCAGCACAGATACGCAGTATTTT CASSLFKGLSTDTQYF
TRBJ1-2 . TRBV7-2 . TGTGCCAGCAGCTTAGGACAGTTCAGCTATGGCTACACCTTC CASSLGQFSYGYTF
TRBJ2-3 . TRBV12-3/TRBV12-4 . TGTGCCAGCAGTCAAGGACAGACTAGCACAGATACGCAGTATTTT CASSQGQTSTDTQYF
TRBJ2-2 . TRBV7-6 . TGTGCCAGCCTCTGGGGGGAGCTGTTTTTT CASLWGELFF
TRBJ2-2 . TRBV6-1 . TGTGCCAGCACGAGAGTACATAACACCGGGGAGCTGTTTTTT CASTRVHNTGELFF
TRBJ1-2 . TRBV7-2 . TGTGCCAGCAGCCGGGACATCTATGGCTACACCTTC CASSRDIYGYTF
TRBJ2-3 . TRBV4-3 . TGCGCCAGCAGCCAAGTCATCGGCACGACGGATACGCAGTATTTT CASSQVIGTTDTQYF
TRBJ2-2 . TRBV10-3 few TGTGCCACCGCCGAGCGGCCCGGGGAGCTGTTTTTT CATAERPGELFF
TRBJ2-3 TRBD1 TRBV7-2 . TGTGCCAGCAGCCGGGACAGGGGGCTCATAGATACGCAGTATTTT CASSRDRGLIDTQYF
TRBJ2-7 TRBD1 TRBV5-4 few TGTGCCAGCAGCTGGACAGGGGAATACTACGAGCAGTACTTC CASSWTGEYYEQYF
TRBJ1-6 . TRBV3-1 . TGTGCCAGCAGCCAAGCCTATTCACCCCTCCACTTT CASSQAYSPLHF
TRBJ2-3 TRBD2 TRBV24-1 few TGTGCCACCGAGTCCTATAGCGGGGGGGTGGATACGCAGTATTTT CATESYSGGVDTQYF
TRBJ1-4 TRBD1 TRBV18 . TGTGCCAGCTCACCCCGGCAGGGGGGCCTTGCAACTAATGAAAAACTGTTTTTT CASSPRQGGLATNEKLFF
TRBJ1-1 . TRBV14 . TGTGCCAGCAGCCCACTCGGGGGCTTGCAGGGAGCTGAAGCTTTCTTT CASSPLGGLQGAEAFF
TRBJ2-3 . TRBV4-3 . TGCGCCAGCTCCCAAGAGAGGTCACAGGGGAGGGGGACAGATACGCAGTATTTT CASSQERSQGRGTDTQYF
TRBJ1-2 . TRBV12-3/TRBV12-4 . TGTGCCAGCAGCCGTGGTGGGGTTAGTTTCGGTGGCTACACCTTC CASSRGGVSFGGYTF
TRBJ2-7 TRBD2 TRBV29-1 . TGCAGCGTTAGTGGACTAGCGGCCTACGAGCAGTACTTC CSVSGLAAYEQYF
TRBJ1-1 . TRBV7-2 many TGTGCCAGCAGTTCTCAGGGAAACACTGAAGCTTTCTTT CASSSQGNTEAFF
TRBJ2-3 TRBD2 TRBV9 many TGTGCCAGCAGCGTTCTCAGCGGGGGGGCAGATACGCAGTATTTT CASSVLSGGADTQYF
TRBJ2-5 . TRBV5-1 few TGCGCCAGCAGGGTGGGAGCAGGGGCTCTTCAAGAGACCCAGTACTTC CASRVGAGALQETQYF
TRBJ2-1 TRBD2 TRBV9 many TGTGCCAGCAGCGCCGGACTAGAGCTGTACAATGAGCAGTTCTTC CASSAGLELYNEQFF
TRBJ2-5 . TRBV7-2 few TGTGCCAGCAGCTTTCAGGGCAGCGTCGAAGAGACCCAGTACTTC CASSFQGSVEETQYF
TRBJ2-4 TRBD2 TRBV5-1 few TGCGCCAGCAGCTTGAGACTAGCGGGGGGGCAATCCAAAAACATTCAGTACTTC CASSLRLAGGQSKNIQYF
TRBJ1-3 . TRBV29-1 . TGCAGCGTCAGGGCGATCTCTGGAAACACCATATATTTT CSVRAISGNTIYF
TRBJ1-2 . TRBV15 . TGTGCCACCAGCAGCGCAGGGTTGGGTCTGAGATATGGCTACACCTTC CATSSAGLGLRYGYTF
TRBJ1-2 . TRBV4-1 few TGCGCCAGCAGCCAAATTGTACAGTATGGCTACACCTTC CASSQIVQYGYTF
TRBJ1-2 . TRBV21-1 few TGTGCCAGCAGCAAAGTCGGATATGGCTACACCTTC CASSKVGYGYTF
TRBJ1-2 . TRBV3-1 few TGTGCCAGCAGCCGTCGGCTCAGCTATGGCTACACCTTC CASSRRLSYGYTF
TRBJ2-1 TRBD2 TRBV4-3 . TGCGCCAGCAGCCAAGGTTGGGGCGGGGGGGCATCTATCAGGGAGCAGTTCTTC CASSQGWGGGASIREQFF
TRBJ2-5 . TRBV6-1 . TGTGCCAGCCCTAATCGTGGGACAGAGACCCAGTACTTC CASPNRGTETQYF
TRBJ2-2 TRBD1 TRBV29-1 . TGCAGCGCCGGGACAGGGGGCGGTTCTGGGGAGCTGTTTTTT CSAGTGGGSGELFF
TRBJ1-3 . TRBV6-6 few TGTGCCAGCAGCAGGATTATGACTGGAAACACCATATATTTT CASSRIMTGNTIYF
TRBJ2-5 TRBD2 TRBV5-1 few TGCGCCAGCAGCTTGGGGGACTACCTGGGAGAGACCCAGTACTTC CASSLGDYLGETQYF
TRBJ1-1 . TRBV5-1 few TGCGCCAGCAGCTCAGGCCTGAACACTGAAGCTTTCTTT CASSSGLNTEAFF
TRBJ2-3 TRBD2 TRBV2 few TGTGCCAGCAATAGCGGGCCCAGCACAGATACGCAGTATTTT CASNSGPSTDTQYF
TRBJ1-1 . TRBV11-1 . TGTGCCAGCAGTCGAGACAAGGCTGAAGCTTTCTTT CASSRDKAEAFF
TRBJ2-4 . TRBV12-3/TRBV12-4 few TGTGCCAGCAGTTTTGCCAGGGCCAACATTCAGTACTTC CASSFARANIQYF
TRBJ2-5 . TRBV7-9 . TGTGCCAGCAGCTGGTCGGAGACCCAGTACTTC CASSWSETQYF